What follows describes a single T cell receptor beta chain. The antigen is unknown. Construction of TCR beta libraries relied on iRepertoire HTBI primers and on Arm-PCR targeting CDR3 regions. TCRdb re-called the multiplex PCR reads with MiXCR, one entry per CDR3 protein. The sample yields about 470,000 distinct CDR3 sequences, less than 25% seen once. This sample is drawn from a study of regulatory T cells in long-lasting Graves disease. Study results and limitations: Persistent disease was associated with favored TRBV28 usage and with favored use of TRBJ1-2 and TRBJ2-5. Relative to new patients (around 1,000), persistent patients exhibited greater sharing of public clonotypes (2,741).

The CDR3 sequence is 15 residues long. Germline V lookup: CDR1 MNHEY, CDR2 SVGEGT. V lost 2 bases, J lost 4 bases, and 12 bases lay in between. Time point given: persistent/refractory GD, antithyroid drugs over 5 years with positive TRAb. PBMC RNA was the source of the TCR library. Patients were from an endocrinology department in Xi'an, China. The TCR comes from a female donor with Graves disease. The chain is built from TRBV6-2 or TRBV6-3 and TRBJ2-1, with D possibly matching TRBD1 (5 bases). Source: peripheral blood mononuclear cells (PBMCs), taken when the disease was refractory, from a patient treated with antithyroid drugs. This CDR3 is CASSYDSPLYNEQFF. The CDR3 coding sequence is TGTGCCAGCAGTTACGACAGCCCCCTTTACAATGAGCAGTTCTTC.